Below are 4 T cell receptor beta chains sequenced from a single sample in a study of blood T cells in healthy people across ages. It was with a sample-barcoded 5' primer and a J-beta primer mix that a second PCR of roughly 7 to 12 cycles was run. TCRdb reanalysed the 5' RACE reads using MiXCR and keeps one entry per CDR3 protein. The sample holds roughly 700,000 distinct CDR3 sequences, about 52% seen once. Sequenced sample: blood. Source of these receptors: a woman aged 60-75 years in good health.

CDR3 sequence reads: CSGQGEETQYF. In DNA form, the CDR3 reads TGCAGCGGGCAGGGGGAAGAGACCCAGTACTTC. The chain links TRBV29-1 to TRBJ2-5, with 7 bases identical to TRBD1. The V segment lost 7 bases and the J segment 3 bases; nucleotides outside the gene matches: 2. The CDR3 is 11 residues long. The germline gives CDR1 SQVTM, CDR2 ANQGSEA.

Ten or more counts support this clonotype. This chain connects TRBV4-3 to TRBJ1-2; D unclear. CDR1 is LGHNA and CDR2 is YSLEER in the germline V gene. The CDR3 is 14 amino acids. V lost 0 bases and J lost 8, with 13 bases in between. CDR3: CASSQEGPSQGYTF. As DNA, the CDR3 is TGCGCCAGCAGCCAAGAGGGCCCGTCTCAGGGCTACACCTTC.

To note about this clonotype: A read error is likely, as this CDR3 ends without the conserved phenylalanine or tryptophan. CDR3 nucleotides: TGTGCCATCAATGAGTTGCGTACCCGATCCTACAATGAGCAGTTCATC. Protein product: CAINELRTRSYNEQFI. The chain uses TRBV10-3 and TRBJ2-1; D not certain. This CDR3 region has 16 residues. The V gene's germline CDR1 is ENHRY and CDR2 SYGVKD.

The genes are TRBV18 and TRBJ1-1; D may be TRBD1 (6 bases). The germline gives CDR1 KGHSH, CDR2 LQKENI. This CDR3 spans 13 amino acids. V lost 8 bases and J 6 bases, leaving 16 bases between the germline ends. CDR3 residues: CASAGQLYAEAFF. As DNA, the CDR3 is TGTGCCAGCGCCGGACAGCTTTACGCTGAAGCTTTCTTT.